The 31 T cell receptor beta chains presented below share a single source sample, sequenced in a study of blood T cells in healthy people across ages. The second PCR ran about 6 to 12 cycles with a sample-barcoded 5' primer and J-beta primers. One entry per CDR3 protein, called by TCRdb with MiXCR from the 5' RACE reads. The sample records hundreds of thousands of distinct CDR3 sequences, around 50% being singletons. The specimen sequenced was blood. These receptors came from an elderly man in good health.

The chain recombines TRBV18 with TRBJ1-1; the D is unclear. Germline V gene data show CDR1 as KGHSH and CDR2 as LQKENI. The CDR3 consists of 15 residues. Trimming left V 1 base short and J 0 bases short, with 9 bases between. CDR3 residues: CASSPQGKLNTEAFF. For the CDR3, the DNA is TGTGCCAGCTCACCACAGGGCAAGTTGAACACTGAAGCTTTCTTT. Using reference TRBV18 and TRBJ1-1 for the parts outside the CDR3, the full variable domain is NAGVMQNPRHLVRRRGQEARLRCSPMKGHSHVYWYRQLPEEGLKFMVYLQKENIIDESGMPKERFSAEFPKEGPSILRIQQVVRGDSAAYFCASSPQGKLNTEAFFGQGTRLTVV.

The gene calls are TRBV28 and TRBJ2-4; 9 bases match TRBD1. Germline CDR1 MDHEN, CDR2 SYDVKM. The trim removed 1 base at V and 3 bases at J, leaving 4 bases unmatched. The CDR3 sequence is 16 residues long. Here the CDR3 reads CASSLLGQGVKNIQYF. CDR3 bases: TGTGCCAGCAGTTTATTGGGACAGGGAGTCAAAAACATTCAGTACTTC.

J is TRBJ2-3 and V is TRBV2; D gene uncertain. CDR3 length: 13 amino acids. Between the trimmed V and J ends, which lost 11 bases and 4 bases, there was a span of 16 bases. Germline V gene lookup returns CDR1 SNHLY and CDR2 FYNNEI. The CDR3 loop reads CAPQGNVADTQYF. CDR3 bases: TGTGCCCCCCAAGGCAATGTCGCAGATACGCAGTATTTT.

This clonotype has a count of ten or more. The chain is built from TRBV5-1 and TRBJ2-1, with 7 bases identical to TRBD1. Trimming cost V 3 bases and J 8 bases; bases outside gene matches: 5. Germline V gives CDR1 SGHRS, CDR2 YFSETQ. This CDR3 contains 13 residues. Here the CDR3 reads CASSSQGPHEQFF. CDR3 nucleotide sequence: TGCGCCAGCAGCTCACAGGGGCCCCATGAGCAGTTCTTC.

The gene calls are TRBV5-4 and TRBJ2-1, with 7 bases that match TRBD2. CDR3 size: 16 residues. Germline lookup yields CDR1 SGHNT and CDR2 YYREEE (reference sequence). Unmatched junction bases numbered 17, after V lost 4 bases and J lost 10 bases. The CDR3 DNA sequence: TGTGCCAGCAGCCCTAGCGGTGGGAGAGGGTCCCACGAGCAGTTCTTC. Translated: CASSPSGGRGSHEQFF.

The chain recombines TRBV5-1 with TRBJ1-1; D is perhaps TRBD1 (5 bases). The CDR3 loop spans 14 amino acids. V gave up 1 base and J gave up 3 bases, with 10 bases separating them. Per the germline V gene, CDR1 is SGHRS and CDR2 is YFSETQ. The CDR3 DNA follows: TGCGCCAGCAGCTTGAAGTGGGGGTACACTGAAGCTTTCTTT. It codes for CASSLKWGYTEAFF.

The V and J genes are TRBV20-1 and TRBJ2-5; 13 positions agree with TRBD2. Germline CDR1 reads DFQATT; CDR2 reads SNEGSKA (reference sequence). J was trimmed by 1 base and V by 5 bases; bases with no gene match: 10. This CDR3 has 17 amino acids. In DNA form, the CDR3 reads TGCAGTGCTCGGAGACTAGCGGGAGGCCAAATCCAAGAGACCCAGTACTTC. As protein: CSARRLAGGQIQETQYF.

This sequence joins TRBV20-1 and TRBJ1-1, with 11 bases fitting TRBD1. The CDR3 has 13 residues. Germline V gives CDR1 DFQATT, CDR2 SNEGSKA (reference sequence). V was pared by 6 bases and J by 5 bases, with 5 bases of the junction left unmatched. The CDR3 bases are TGCAGTGCGGCCGGGACAGGGGGAACTGAAGCTTTCTTT. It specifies CSAAGTGGTEAFF.

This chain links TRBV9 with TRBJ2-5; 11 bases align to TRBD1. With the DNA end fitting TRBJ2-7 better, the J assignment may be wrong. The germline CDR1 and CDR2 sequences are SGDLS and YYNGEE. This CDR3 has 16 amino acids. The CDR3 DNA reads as TGTGCCAGCAGCGTAGTAGGACAGGGGGCTATAGGCGAGCAGTACTTC. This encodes CASSVVGQGAIGEQYF.

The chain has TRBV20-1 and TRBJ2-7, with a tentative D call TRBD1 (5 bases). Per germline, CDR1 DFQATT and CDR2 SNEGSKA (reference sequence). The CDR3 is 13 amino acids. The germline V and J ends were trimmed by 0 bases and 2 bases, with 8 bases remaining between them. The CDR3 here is CSARDKGTYEQYF. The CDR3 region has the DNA TGCAGTGCTAGAGATAAGGGGACCTACGAGCAGTACTTC.

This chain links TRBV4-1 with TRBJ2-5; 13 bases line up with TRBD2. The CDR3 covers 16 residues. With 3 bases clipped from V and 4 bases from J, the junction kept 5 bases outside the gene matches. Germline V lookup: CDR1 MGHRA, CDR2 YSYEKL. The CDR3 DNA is TGCGCCAGCAGCCAGGGGACTAGCGGGGATGGAGAGACCCAGTACTTC. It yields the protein CASSQGTSGDGETQYF.

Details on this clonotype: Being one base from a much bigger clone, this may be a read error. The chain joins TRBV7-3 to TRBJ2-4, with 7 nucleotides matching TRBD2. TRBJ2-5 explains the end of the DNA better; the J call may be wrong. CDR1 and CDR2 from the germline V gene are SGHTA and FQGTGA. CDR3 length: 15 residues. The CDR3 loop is CASSLIGGRGETQYF. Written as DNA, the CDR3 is TGTGCCAGCAGCTTAATCGGCGGGAGAGGAGAGACCCAGTACTTC.

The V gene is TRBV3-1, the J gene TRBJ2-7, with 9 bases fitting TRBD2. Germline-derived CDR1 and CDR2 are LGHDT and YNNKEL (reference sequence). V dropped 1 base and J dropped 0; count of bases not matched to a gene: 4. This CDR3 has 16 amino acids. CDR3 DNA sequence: TGTGCCAGCAGCCAAGTGCCTAGCGGGACCTCCTACGAGCAGTACTTC. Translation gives CASSQVPSGTSYEQYF.

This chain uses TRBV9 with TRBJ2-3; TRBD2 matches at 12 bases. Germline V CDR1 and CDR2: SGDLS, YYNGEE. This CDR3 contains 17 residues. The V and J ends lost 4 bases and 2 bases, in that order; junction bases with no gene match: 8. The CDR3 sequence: CASSTRLAGDPTDTQYF. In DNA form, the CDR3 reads TGTGCCAGCAGCACCAGACTAGCGGGAGATCCCACAGATACGCAGTATTTT.

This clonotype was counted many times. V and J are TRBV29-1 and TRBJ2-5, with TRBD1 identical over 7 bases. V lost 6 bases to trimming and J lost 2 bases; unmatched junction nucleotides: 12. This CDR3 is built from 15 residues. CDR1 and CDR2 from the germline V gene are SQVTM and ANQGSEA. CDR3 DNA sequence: TGCAGCGTCCAAGGGGGCAGACAGGGTCAAGAGACCCAGTACTTC. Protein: CSVQGGRQGQETQYF.

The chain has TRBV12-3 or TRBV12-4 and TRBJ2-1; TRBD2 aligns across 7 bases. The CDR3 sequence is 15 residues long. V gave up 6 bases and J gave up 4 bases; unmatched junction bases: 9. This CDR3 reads CASRAAGVRYNEQFF. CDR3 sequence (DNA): TGTGCCAGCAGAGCCGCGGGAGTGAGATACAATGAGCAGTTCTTC.

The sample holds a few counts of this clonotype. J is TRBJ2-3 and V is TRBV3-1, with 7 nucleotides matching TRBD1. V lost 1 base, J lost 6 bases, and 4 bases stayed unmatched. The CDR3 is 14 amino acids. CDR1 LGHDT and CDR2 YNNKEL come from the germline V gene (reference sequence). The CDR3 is CASSQGQGMDTQYF. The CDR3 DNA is TGTGCCAGCAGCCAAGGACAGGGAATGGATACGCAGTATTTT.

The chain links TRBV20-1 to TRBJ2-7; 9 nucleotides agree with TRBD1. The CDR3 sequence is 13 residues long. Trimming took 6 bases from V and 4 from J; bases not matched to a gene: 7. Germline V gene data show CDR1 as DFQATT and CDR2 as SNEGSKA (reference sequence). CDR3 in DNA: TGCAGTGCGGAGAGGGGACAGGGTTACGAGCAGTACTTC. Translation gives CSAERGQGYEQYF.

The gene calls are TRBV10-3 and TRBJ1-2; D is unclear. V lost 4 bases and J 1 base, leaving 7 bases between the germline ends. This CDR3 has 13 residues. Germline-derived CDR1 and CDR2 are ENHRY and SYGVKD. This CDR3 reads CAISAGSNYGYTF. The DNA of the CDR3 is TGTGCCATCAGTGCTGGGAGTAACTATGGCTACACCTTC.

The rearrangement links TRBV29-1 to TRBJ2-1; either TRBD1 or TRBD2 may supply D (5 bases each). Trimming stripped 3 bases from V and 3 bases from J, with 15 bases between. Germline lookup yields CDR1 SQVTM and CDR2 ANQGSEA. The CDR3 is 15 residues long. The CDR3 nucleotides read TGCAGCGTTGATTTGGGACGAGCGGTCTACAATGAGCAGTTCTTC. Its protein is CSVDLGRAVYNEQFF.

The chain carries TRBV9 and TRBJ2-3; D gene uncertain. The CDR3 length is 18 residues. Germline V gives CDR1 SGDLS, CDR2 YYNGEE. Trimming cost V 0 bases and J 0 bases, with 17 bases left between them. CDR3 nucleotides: TGTGCCAGCAGCGTAGGAAGGGCCGCTGTGTCTAGCACAGATACGCAGTATTTT. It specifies CASSVGRAAVSSTDTQYF.

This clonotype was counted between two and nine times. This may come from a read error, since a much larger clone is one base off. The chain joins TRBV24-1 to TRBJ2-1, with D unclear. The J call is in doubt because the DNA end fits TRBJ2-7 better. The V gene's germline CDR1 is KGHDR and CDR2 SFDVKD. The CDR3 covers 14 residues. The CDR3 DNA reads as TGTGCCACCAGTGCCGCCCAATACTACAATGAGCAGTACTTC. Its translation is CATSAAQYYNEQYF.

Here the CDR3 reads CASSQAGAGETQFF. The CDR3 nucleotides are TGTGCCAGCAGCCAAGCGGGGGCGGGTGAGACCCAGTTCTTC. This chain links TRBV14 with TRBJ2-1; D might be TRBD1 or TRBD2, each matching 6 bases. V was cut by 1 base and J by 13 bases, with 17 bases left in between. CDR1 is SGHDN and CDR2 is FVKESK in the germline V gene. The CDR3 extends over 14 amino acids.

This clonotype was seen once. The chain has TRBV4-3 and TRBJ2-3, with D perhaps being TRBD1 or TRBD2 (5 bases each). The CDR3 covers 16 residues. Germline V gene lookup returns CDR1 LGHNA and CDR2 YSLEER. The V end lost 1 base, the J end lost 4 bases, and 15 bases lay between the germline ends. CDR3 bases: TGCGCCAGCAGCCAAGGGGCAATTCGGGGCGCAGATACGCAGTATTTT. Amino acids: CASSQGAIRGADTQYF.

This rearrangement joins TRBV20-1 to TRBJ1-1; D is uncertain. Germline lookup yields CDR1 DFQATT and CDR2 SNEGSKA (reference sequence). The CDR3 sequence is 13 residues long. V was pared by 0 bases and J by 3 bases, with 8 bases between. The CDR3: CSARDGSYTEAFF. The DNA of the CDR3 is TGCAGTGCTAGAGACGGCAGTTACACTGAAGCTTTCTTT.

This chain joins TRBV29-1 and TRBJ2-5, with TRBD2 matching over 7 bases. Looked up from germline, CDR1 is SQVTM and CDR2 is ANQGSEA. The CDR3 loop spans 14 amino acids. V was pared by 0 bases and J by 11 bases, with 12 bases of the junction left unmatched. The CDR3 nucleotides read TGCAGCGTTGAAGAGGCAGGGAGGGGTCATGAGCAGTACTTC. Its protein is CSVEEAGRGHEQYF.

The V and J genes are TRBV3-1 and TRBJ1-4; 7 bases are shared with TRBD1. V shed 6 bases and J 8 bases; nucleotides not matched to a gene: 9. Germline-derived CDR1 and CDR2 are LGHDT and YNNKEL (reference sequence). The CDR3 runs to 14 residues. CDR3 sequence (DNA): TGTGCCAGCAGAAACACCGGGACAGCAGAAAAACTGTTTTTT. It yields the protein CASRNTGTAEKLFF.

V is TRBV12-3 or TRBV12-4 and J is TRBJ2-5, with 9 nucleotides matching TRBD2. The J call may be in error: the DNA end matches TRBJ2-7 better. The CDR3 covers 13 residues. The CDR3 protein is CASSSASGDEQYF. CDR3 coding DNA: TGTGCCAGCAGCTCTGCTAGCGGGGACGAGCAGTACTTC.

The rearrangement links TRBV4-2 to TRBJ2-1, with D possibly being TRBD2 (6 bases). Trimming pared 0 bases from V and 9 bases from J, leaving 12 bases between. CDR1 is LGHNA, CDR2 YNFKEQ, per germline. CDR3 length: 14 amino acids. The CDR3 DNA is TGTGCCAGCAGCCAAGATGAAGGGCGGGGTGAGCAGTTCTTC. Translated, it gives CASSQDEGRGEQFF.

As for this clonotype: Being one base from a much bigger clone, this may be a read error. CDR3: CASSQEGSDWNIQYF. The CDR3 bases are TGCGCCAGCAGCCAAGAAGGAAGCGATTGGAACATTCAGTACTTC. The chain has TRBV4-3 and TRBJ2-7; D not resolved. The J call is uncertain, as TRBJ2-4 better fits the DNA end. There are 15 residues in the CDR3. Per germline, CDR1 LGHNA and CDR2 YSLEER.

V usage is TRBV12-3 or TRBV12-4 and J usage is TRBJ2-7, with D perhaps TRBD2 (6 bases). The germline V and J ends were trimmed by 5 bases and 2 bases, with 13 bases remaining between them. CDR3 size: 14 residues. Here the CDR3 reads CASSPYRETYEQYF. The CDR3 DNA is TGTGCCAGCAGTCCGTACCGGGAGACCTACGAGCAGTACTTC.